The 26 T cell receptor beta chains reported below all come from one sample, sequenced in a study of blood T cell repertoires in COVID-19 (dated by TCRdb to the early 2020s). Library prep was done by the immunoSEQ multiplex PCR assay. TCRdb retrieved this table from immuneACCESS and kept in-frame rearrangements only. Not all clones are present; in checked studies, unresolved V genes account for under half, and no reason is known for the remainder. The sample has 110,000 to 150,000 clones on record, approximately 80% of them singletons. Of the sample, 5% to 7% is held by the ten largest clones. Sequenced material: PBMCs or T cells enriched from blood (not recorded which). Receptors originate from a woman between 45 and 65 years old who had recovered from COVID-19.

This clone was recorded many times. The rearrangement links TRBV15 to TRBJ2-5; perhaps TRBD2 as D (5 bases). Looked up from germline, CDR1 is LNHNV and CDR2 is YYDKDF (reference sequence). The CDR3 loop spans 14 amino acids. Trimming cost V 0 bases and J 5 bases, with 10 bases left between them. The CDR3 DNA reads TGTGCCACCAGCAGAGATGGTGCGGGCGAGACCCAGTACTTC. Translating gives CATSRDGAGETQYF.

By sample share, this clone is medium-sized. The rearrangement uses TRBV27 and TRBJ2-1, with 7 positions matching TRBD2. The J segment lost 7 bases and the V segment lost 6 bases, leaving 9 bases of the junction unmatched. In germline, CDR1 is MNHEY, CDR2 SMNVEV (reference sequence). The CDR3 is 14 amino acids. The CDR3 coding sequence is TGTGCCAGCAGCTCGGGGGGAGGGCGAAATGAGCAGTTCTTC. As protein: CASSSGGGRNEQFF.

The rearrangement uses TRBV12-3 or TRBV12-4 and TRBJ1-2, with a weak D call TRBD1 (5 bases). The germline V and J ends were trimmed by 1 base and 5 bases, with 8 bases remaining between them. The CDR3 runs 13 residues. CDR3 region: CASSLGTPYGYTF. The CDR3 DNA sequence: TGTGCCAGCAGTTTAGGGACACCGTATGGCTACACCTTC.

The J gene is TRBJ1-5, the V gene TRBV29-1, with TRBD1 as a possible D gene (5 bases). The CDR3 is 12 amino acids. V lost 4 bases and J 6 bases, leaving 10 bases between the germline ends. Germline V gene sequence: CDR1 SQVTM, CDR2 ANQGSEA. The CDR3 loop reads CSVGQGGQPQHF. Written as DNA, the CDR3 is TGCAGCGTTGGGCAGGGTGGTCAGCCCCAGCATTTT.

This clone was detected once. The rearrangement uses TRBV20-1 and TRBJ1-2; D is uncertain. The CDR3 spans 11 residues. Trimming removed 6 bases at V and 8 bases at J, with 13 bases between. Germline V gives CDR1 DFQATT, CDR2 SNEGSKA (reference sequence). The CDR3 sequence is CSATLGLGYTF. The CDR3 DNA reads as TGCAGTGCCACGCTCGGACTGGGCTACACCTTC.

The CDR3 DNA follows: TGCGCCAGCAGCACCCGCGGGACGGCAAACAATGAGCAGTTCTTC. It codes for CASSTRGTANNEQFF. The gene calls are TRBV5-1 and TRBJ2-1; possible D gene TRBD2, 6 bases. Germline assignment: CDR1 SGHRS and CDR2 YFSETQ. Between the trimmed V and J ends, which lost 4 bases and 5 bases, there was a span of 16 bases. This CDR3 is built from 15 residues.

The chain carries TRBV5-4 and TRBJ1-4; a possible D gene is TRBD1 (5 bases). Trimming left V 4 bases short and J 4 bases short, with 11 bases between. Germline lookup yields CDR1 SGHNT and CDR2 YYREEE (reference sequence). The CDR3 consists of 14 residues. DNA of the CDR3: TGTGCCAGCAGCACCGACAGAAATAATGAAAAACTGTTTTTT. This gives the protein CASSTDRNNEKLFF.

The chain recombines TRBV27 with TRBJ2-7; no clear D. This CDR3 has 13 amino acids. V lost 2 bases and J lost 2, with 7 bases in between. Germline-derived CDR1 and CDR2 are MNHEY and SMNVEV (reference sequence). The CDR3 is CASSLIHTYEQYF. CDR3 sequence (DNA): TGTGCCAGCAGTTTAATCCACACCTACGAGCAGTACTTC.

The chain uses TRBV12-3 or TRBV12-4 and TRBJ2-7; D might be TRBD1 (5 bases). This CDR3 is built from 13 residues. Between the trimmed V and J ends, which lost 3 bases and 5 bases, there was a span of 11 bases. CDR3 bases: TGTGCCAGCAGTTTCCAGGGTTCCCACGAGCAGTACGTC. Translation: CASSFQGSHEQYV.

The rearrangement uses TRBV3-1 (or the pseudogene TRBV3-2) and TRBJ2-2; TRBD1 matches 9 bases. The CDR3 has 14 residues. CDR1 and CDR2 from the germline V gene are LGHDT and YNNKEL (reference sequence). V dropped 6 bases and J dropped 9; count of bases not matched to a gene: 8. CDR3 DNA sequence: TGTGCCAGCAGACATGGACAGGGGAGAAGGGAGCTGTTTTTT. This codes for CASRHGQGRRELFF.

The J gene is TRBJ2-5, the V gene TRBV27, with 8 bases fitting TRBD1. This CDR3 spans 14 amino acids. With 6 bases clipped from V and 7 bases from J, the junction kept 10 bases outside the gene matches. The V gene's germline CDR1 is MNHEY and CDR2 SMNVEV (reference sequence). CDR3 sequence (DNA): TGTGCCAGCAGCCGATCGACAGGGGAAGGGACCCAGTACTTC. Translation: CASSRSTGEGTQYF.

The J gene is TRBJ1-3, the V gene TRBV4-1; 8 nucleotides line up with TRBD1. The germline CDR1 and CDR2 sequences are MGHRA and YSYEKL. The CDR3 totals 17 residues. Trimming cost V 2 bases and J 0 bases; bases outside gene matches: 6. The CDR3 here is CASSQPQGANSGNTIYF. CDR3 DNA sequence: TGCGCCAGCAGCCAACCCCAGGGGGCGAACTCTGGAAACACCATATATTTT.

The chain combines TRBV30 with TRBJ2-7, with 7 bases that match TRBD1. Unmatched junction bases numbered 4, after V lost 4 bases and J lost 4 bases. The CDR3 loop spans 12 amino acids. The V gene's germline CDR1 is GTSNPN and CDR2 SVGIG (reference sequence). CDR3 in amino acids: CAWKGARYEQYF. The DNA for the CDR3 is TGTGCCTGGAAGGGGGCTCGGTACGAGCAGTACTTC.

For the CDR3, the DNA is TGTGCCACTCCGGGACAGGGGTCTGAAAAACTGTTTTTT. Amino acid sequence: CATPGQGSEKLFF. The gene calls are TRBV28 and TRBJ1-4; 10 bases fit TRBD1. This CDR3 comprises 13 residues. The J segment lost 7 bases and the V segment lost 10 bases, leaving 6 bases of the junction unmatched. Per the germline V gene, CDR1 is MDHEN and CDR2 is SYDVKM.

The chain employs TRBV3-1 (or the pseudogene TRBV3-2) and TRBJ2-1, with 10 bases aligning to TRBD2. V was clipped by 0 bases and J by 12 bases; unmatched bases: 5. Germline loops: CDR1 LGHDT, CDR2 YNNKEL (reference sequence). The CDR3 has 14 residues. CDR3 amino acids: CASSQDPLAGGQFF. CDR3 in DNA: TGTGCCAGCAGCCAAGATCCATTAGCGGGGGGGCAGTTCTTC.

The gene calls are TRBV2 and TRBJ1-2; the match to TRBD1 covers 9 bases. This CDR3 comprises 14 residues. CDR1 SNHLY and CDR2 FYNNEI come from the germline V gene. V lost 6 bases, J lost 5 bases, and 7 bases stayed unmatched. The CDR3 nucleotides read TGTGCCAGCAGCCGGGACAGGGATGATTATGGCTACACCTTC. Protein product: CASSRDRDDYGYTF.

This rearrangement joins TRBV28 to TRBJ2-1; 12 positions match TRBD2. The V gene's germline CDR1 is MDHEN and CDR2 SYDVKM. J lost 8 bases, V lost 6 bases, and 8 bases had no gene match. CDR3 size: 15 residues. DNA of the CDR3: TGTGCCAGCAGCCGCCGGGCTAGCGGGGGGGATGAGCAGTTCTTC. As protein: CASSRRASGGDEQFF.

This clone was seen only a few times. The chain links TRBV28 to TRBJ2-7; the D is unclear. The CDR3 loop spans 12 amino acids. V lost 4 bases, J lost 4 bases, and 8 bases lay in between. From germline, CDR1 is MDHEN and CDR2 SYDVKM. CDR3 in DNA: TGTGCCAGCAGTTCTTTCTCGTACGAGCAGTACGTC. It codes for CASSSFSYEQYV.

The genes are TRBV29-1 and TRBJ2-7; D perhaps matches TRBD1 (6 bases). Germline V gives CDR1 SQVTM, CDR2 ANQGSEA. The CDR3 is 12 residues long. V was clipped by 5 bases and J by 5 bases, with 13 bases between them. Written as DNA, the CDR3 is TGCAGCGTTTGGCAGGGGATGAACGAGCAGTACTTC. Translating it yields CSVWQGMNEQYF.

This clone was seen a handful of times. The chain uses TRBV6-5 and TRBJ1-1; 10 nucleotides align to TRBD1. This CDR3 has 14 residues. The trim removed 8 bases at V and 8 bases at J, leaving 11 bases unmatched. In germline, CDR1 is MNHEY, CDR2 SVGAGI. CDR3 loop: CASGRTGGIIEAFF. In nucleotides, the CDR3 is TGTGCCAGCGGGCGGACAGGGGGGATTATCGAAGCTTTCTTT.

The chain links TRBV2 to TRBJ1-2, with 8 bases lining up with TRBD1. The CDR3 consists of 15 residues. Trimming took 2 bases from V and 4 from J; bases not matched to a gene: 6. Germline V lookup: CDR1 SNHLY, CDR2 FYNNEI. The CDR3 loop is CASSESPDRAYGYTF. Written as DNA, the CDR3 is TGTGCCAGCAGTGAATCTCCGGACAGGGCCTATGGCTACACCTTC.

The chain carries TRBV15 and TRBJ1-4, with TRBD1 matching 8 bases. Trimming at V came to 0 bases and at J to 7 bases, leaving 4 bases not matched to a gene. Germline V gives CDR1 LNHNV, CDR2 YYDKDF (reference sequence). The CDR3 loop spans 15 amino acids. CDR3 amino acids: CATSRDHTGGEKLFF. The DNA of the CDR3 is TGTGCCACCAGCAGAGATCACACAGGGGGTGAAAAACTGTTTTTT.

The gene calls are TRBV19 and TRBJ2-1; maybe TRBD2 (7 bases). Deletions cut 5 bases from V and 3 bases from J, with 17 bases between. There are 16 residues in the CDR3. The V gene's germline CDR1 is LNHDA and CDR2 SQIVND (reference sequence). The CDR3 bases are TGTGCCAGTAGTGGGGGGGCAGGAAAATTCTACAATGAGCAGTTCTTC. Translation gives CASSGGAGKFYNEQFF.

This chain joins TRBV6-1 and TRBJ2-5; D gene unclear. Trimming pared 1 base from V and 3 bases from J, leaving 15 bases between. Germline V CDR1 and CDR2: MNHNS, SASEGT. There are 16 residues in the CDR3. CDR3 sequence reads: CASSEGPTPPKETQYF. For the CDR3, the DNA is TGTGCCAGCAGTGAAGGGCCGACTCCCCCTAAAGAGACCCAGTACTTC.

This chain joins TRBV5-8 and TRBJ1-1, with D maybe TRBD1 (5 bases). Per germline, CDR1 SGHTS and CDR2 YDEGEE. The CDR3 has 13 amino acids. Trimming shortened V by 0 bases and J by 6 bases, and 9 bases separated the two germline ends. The DNA for the CDR3 is TGTGCCAGCAGCTTGGCTGGGGCCCCTGAAGCTTTCTTT. Protein product: CASSLAGAPEAFF.

The chain combines TRBV5-6 with TRBJ2-5; D may be TRBD1 (6 bases). The CDR3 totals 13 residues. Germline V CDR1 and CDR2: SGHDT, YYEEEE. V lost 2 bases to trimming and J lost 7 bases, with 12 bases between them. The DNA for the CDR3 is TGTGCCAGCAGCTTTGAGGGGGATGGGACCCAGTACTTC. This encodes CASSFEGDGTQYF.